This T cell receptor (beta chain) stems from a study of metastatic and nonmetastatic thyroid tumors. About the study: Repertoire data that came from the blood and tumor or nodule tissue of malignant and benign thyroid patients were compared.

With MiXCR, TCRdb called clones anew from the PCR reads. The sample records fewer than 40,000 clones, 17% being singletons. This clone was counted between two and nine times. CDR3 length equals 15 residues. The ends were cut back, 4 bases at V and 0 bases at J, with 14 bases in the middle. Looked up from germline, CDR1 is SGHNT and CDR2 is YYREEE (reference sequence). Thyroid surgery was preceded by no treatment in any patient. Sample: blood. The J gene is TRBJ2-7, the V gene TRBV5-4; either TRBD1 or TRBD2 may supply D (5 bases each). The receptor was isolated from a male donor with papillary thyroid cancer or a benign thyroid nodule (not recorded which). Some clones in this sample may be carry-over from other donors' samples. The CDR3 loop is CASSPKTGTSYEQYF. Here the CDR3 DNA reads TGTGCCAGCAGCCCCAAGACTGGGACCTCCTACGAGCAGTACTTC. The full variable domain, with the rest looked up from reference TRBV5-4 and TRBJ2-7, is ETGVTQSPTHLIKTRGQQVTLRCSSQSGHNTVSWYQQALGQGPQFIFQYYREEENGRGNFPPRFSGLQFPNYSSELNVNALELDDSALYLCASSPKTGTSYEQYFGPGTRLTVT.